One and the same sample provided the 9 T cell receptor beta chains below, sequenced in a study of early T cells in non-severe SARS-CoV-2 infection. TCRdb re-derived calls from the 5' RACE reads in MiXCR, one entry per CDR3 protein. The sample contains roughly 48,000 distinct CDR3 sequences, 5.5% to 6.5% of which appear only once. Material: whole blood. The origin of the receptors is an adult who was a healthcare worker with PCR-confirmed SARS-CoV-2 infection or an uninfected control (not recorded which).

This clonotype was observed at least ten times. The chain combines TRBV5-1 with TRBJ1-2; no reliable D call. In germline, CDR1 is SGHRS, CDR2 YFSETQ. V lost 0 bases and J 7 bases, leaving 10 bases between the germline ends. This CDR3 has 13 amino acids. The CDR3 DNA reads TGCGCCAGCAGCTTGGAGTCGTCGGTTGGCTACACCTTC. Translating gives CASSLESSVGYTF.

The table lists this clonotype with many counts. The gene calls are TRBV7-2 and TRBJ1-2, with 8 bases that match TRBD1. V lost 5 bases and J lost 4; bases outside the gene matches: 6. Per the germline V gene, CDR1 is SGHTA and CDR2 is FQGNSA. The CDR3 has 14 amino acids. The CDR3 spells CASSDRTGSYGYTF. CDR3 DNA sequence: TGTGCCAGCAGCGATAGGACAGGGAGCTATGGCTACACCTTC.

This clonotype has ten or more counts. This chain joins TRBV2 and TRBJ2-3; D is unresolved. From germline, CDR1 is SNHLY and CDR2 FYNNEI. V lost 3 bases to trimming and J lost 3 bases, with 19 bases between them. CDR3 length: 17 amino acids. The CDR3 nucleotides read TGTGCCAGCAGTGATAGTGGTCTCAACTTATATACAGATACGCAGTATTTT. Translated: CASSDSGLNLYTDTQYF.

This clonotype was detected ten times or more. CDR3 in amino acids: CASSLTGTGNYGYTF. CDR3 in DNA: TGTGCCAGCAGTCTAACCGGGACAGGGAACTATGGCTACACCTTC. The rearrangement links TRBV6-5 to TRBJ1-2; 9 nucleotides align to TRBD1. The CDR3 is made up of 15 amino acids. Germline loops: CDR1 MNHEY, CDR2 SVGAGI. V lost 5 bases and J lost 2; bases outside the gene matches: 6.

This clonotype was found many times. The chain's CDR3 is CASSLALAGSYEQYF. CDR3 bases: TGTGCCAGCAGCTTGGCATTGGCGGGGTCCTACGAGCAGTACTTC. The chain links TRBV5-5 to TRBJ2-7; tentative D call: TRBD2 (6 bases). Trimming took off 0 bases at V and 1 base at J, with 11 bases between the two ends. Germline CDR1 and CDR2: SGHKS and YYEKEE (reference sequence). The CDR3 runs 15 residues. Looking up the rest from reference TRBV5-5 and TRBJ2-7 gives the full variable domain: DAGVTQSPTHLIKTRGQQVTLRCSPISGHKSVSWYQQVLGQGPQFIFQYYEKEERGRGNFPDRFSARQFPNYSSELNVNALLLGDSALYLCASSLALAGSYEQYFGPGTRLTVT.

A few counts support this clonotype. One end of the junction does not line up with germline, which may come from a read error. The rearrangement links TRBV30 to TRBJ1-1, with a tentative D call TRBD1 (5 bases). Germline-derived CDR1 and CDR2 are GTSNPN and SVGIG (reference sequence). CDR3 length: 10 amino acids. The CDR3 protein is CAWSSQGGGF. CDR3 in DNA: TGTGCCTGGAGTTCACAAGGTGGGGGATTT.

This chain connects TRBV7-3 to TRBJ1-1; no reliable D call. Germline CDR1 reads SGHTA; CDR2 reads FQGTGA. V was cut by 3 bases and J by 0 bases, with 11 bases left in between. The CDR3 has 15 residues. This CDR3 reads CASSLGGSMNTEAFF. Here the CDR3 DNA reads TGTGCCAGCAGCTTGGGCGGGAGCATGAACACTGAAGCTTTCTTT. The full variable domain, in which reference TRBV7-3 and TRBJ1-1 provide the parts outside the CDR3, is GAGVSQTPSNKVTEKGKYVELRCDPISGHTALYWYRQSLGQGPEFLIYFQGTGAADDSGLPNDRFFAVRPEGSVSTLKIQRTERGDSAVYLCASSLGGSMNTEAFFGQGTRLTVV.

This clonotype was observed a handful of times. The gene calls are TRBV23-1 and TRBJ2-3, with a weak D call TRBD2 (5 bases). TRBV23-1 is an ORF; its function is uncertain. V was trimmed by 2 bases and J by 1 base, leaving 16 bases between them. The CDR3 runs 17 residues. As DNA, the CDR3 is TGCGCCAGCAGTCAAAAGGCACCCGCGAGGGGCACAGATACGCAGTATTTT. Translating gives CASSQKAPARGTDTQYF.

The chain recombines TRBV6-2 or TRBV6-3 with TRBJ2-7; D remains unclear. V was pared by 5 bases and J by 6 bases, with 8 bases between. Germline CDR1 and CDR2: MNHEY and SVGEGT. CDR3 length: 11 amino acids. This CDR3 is CASSTAGEQYF. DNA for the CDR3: TGTGCCAGCAGTACCGCCGGCGAGCAGTACTTC.